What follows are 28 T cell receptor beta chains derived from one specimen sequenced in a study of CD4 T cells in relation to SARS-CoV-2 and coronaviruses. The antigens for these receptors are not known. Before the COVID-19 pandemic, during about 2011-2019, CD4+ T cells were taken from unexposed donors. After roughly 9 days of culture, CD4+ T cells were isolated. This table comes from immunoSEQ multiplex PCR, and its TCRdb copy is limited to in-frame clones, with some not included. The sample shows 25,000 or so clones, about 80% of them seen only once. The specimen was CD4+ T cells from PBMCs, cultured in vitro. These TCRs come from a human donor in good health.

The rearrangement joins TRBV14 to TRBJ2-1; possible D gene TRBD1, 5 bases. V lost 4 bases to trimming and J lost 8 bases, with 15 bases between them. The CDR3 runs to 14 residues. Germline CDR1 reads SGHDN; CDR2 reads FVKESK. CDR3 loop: CASSRQLGTHEQFF. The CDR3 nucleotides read TGTGCCAGCAGCCGACAGCTCGGAACCCATGAGCAGTTCTTC.

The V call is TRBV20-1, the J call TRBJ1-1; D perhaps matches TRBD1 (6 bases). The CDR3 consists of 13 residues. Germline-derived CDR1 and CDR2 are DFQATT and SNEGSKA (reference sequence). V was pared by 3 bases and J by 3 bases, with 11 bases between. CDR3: CSASTGRDTEAFF. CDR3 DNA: TGCAGTGCTAGTACAGGGAGGGACACTGAAGCTTTCTTT.

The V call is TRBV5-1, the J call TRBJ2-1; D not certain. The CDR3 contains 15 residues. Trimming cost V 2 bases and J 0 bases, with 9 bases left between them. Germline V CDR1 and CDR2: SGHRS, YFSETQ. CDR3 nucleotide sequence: TGCGCCAGCAGCTTTAATTATGGCTCCTACAATGAGCAGTTCTTC. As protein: CASSFNYGSYNEQFF.

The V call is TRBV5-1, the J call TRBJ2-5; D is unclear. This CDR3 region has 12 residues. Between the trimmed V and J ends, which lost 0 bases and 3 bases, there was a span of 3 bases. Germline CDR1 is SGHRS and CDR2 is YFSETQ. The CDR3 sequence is CASSLEKETQYF. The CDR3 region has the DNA TGCGCCAGCAGCTTGGAGAAAGAGACCCAGTACTTC.

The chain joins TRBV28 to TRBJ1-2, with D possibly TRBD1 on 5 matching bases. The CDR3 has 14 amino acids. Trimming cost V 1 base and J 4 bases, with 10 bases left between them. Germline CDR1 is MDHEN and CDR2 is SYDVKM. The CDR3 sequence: CASSLLAGLYGYTF. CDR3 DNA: TGTGCCAGCAGTTTATTAGCAGGGCTCTATGGCTACACCTTC.

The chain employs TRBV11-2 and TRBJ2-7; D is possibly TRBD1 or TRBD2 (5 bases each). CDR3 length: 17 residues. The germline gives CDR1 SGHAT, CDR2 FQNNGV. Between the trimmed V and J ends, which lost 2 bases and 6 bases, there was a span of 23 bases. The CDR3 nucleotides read TGTGCCAGCAGCTTAAGCTTGGGGGTTGGAAGTGGATCCGAGCAGTACTTC. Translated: CASSLSLGVGSGSEQYF. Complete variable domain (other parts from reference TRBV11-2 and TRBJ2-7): EAGVAQSPRYKIIEKRQSVAFWCNPISGHATLYWYQQILGQGPKLLIQFQNNGVVDDSQLPKDRFSAERLKGVDSTLKIQPAKLEDSAVYLCASSLSLGVGSGSEQYFGPGTRLTVT.

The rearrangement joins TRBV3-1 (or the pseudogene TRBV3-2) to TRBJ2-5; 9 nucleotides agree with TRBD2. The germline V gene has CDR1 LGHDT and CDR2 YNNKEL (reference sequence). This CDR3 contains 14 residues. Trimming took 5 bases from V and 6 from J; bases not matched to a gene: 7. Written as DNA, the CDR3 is TGTGCCAGCAGCGCGGCGGGAGGGCGACAGACCCAGTACTTC. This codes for CASSAAGGRQTQYF.

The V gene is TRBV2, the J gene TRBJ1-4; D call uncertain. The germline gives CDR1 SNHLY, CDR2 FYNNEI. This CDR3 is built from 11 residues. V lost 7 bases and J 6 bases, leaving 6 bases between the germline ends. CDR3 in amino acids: CASMNDEKLFF. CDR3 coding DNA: TGTGCCAGCATGAACGATGAAAAACTGTTTTTT. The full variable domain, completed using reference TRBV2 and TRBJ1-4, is EPEVTQTPSHQVTQMGQEVILRCVPISNHLYFYWYRQILGQKVEFLVSFYNNEISEKSEIFDDQFSVERPDGSNFTLKIRSTKLEDSAMYFCASMNDEKLFFGSGTQLSVL.

The CDR3 sequence is CASSPSGTNTEAFF. The CDR3 DNA follows: TGTGCCAGCTCACCATCAGGGACGAACACTGAAGCTTTCTTT. This chain joins TRBV18 and TRBJ1-1, with D perhaps matching TRBD1 (5 bases). Trimming took 2 bases from V and 1 from J, leaving 8 bases between them. In germline, CDR1 is KGHSH, CDR2 LQKENI. CDR3 size: 14 residues.

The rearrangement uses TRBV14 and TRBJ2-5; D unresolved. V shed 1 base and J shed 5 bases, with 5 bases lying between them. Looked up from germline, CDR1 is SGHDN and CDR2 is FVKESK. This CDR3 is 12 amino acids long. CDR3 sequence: CASSQAMETQYF. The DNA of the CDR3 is TGTGCCAGCAGCCAAGCCATGGAGACCCAGTACTTC. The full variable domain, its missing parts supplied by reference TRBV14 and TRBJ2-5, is EAGVTQFPSHSVIEKGQTVTLRCDPISGHDNLYWYRRVMGKEIKFLLHFVKESKQDESGMPNNRFLAERTGGTYSTLKVQPAELEDSGVYFCASSQAMETQYFGPGTRLLVL.

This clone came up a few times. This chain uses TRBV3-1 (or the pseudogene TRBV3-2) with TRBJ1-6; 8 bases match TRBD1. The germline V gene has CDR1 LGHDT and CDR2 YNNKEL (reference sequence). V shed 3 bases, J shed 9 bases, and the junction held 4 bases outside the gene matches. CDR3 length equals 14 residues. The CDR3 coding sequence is TGTGCCAGCAGCCACCGGGACAGGCTTTCACCCCTCCACTTT. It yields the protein CASSHRDRLSPLHF.

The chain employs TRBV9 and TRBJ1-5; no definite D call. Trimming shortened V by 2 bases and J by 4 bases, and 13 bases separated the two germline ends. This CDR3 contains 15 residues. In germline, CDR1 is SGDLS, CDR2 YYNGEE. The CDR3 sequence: CASSVGWAANQPQHF. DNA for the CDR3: TGTGCCAGCAGCGTTGGTTGGGCAGCTAATCAGCCCCAGCATTTT.

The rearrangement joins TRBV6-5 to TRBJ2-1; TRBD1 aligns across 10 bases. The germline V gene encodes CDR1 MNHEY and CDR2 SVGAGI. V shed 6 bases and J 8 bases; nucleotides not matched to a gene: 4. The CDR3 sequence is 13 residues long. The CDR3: CASSRDRGHEQFF. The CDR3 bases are TGTGCCAGCAGCCGGGACAGGGGACATGAGCAGTTCTTC.

The CDR3 nucleotides are TGTGCCATCAGTGGGGGACAGGGGCCGAACACTGAAGCTTTCTTT. This translates into CAISGGQGPNTEAFF. This chain joins TRBV10-3 and TRBJ1-1; 10 bases are a match to TRBD1. The germline CDR1 and CDR2 sequences are ENHRY and SYGVKD. The V gene end was trimmed by 4 bases and the J gene end by 1 base; junction bases not matched to a gene: 3. CDR3 length: 15 amino acids.

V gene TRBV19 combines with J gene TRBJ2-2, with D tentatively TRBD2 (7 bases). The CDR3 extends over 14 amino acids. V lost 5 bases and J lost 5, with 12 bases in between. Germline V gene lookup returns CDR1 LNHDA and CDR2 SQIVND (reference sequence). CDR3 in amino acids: CASSRGAATGELFF. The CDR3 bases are TGTGCCAGTAGTCGGGGGGCCGCAACCGGGGAGCTGTTTTTT.

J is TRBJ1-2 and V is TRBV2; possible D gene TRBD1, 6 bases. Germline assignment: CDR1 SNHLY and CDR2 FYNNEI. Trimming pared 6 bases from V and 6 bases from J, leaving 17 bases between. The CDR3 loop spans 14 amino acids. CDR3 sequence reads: CASSTPGGLNGYTF. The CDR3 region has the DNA TGTGCCAGCAGCACTCCCGGGGGGCTGAATGGCTACACCTTC.

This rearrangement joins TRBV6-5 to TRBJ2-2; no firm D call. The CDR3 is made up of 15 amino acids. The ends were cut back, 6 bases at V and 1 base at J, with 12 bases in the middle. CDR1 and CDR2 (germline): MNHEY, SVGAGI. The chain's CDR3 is CASRPRTGNTGELFF. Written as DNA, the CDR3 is TGTGCCAGCAGACCAAGGACGGGGAACACCGGGGAGCTGTTTTTT.

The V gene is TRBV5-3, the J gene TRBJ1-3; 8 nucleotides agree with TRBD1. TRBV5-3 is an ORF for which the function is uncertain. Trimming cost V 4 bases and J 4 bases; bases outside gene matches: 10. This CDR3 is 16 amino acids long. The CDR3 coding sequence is TGTGCCAGAAGCATAGGTCCGGGACAGGTCGGAAACACCATATATTTT. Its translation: CARSIGPGQVGNTIYF.

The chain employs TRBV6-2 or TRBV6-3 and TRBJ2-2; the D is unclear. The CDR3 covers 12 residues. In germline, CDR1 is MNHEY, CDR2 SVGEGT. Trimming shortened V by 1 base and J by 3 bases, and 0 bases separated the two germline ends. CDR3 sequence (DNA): TGTGCCAGCAGTTACTACACCGGGGAGCTGTTTTTT. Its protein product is CASSYYTGELFF.

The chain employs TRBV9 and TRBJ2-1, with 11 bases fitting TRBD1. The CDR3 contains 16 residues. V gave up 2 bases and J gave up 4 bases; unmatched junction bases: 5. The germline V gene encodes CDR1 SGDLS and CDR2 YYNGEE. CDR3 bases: TGTGCCAGCAGCGTTGCAGGACAGGGGGCTTACAATGAGCAGTTCTTC. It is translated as CASSVAGQGAYNEQFF.

For the CDR3, the DNA is TGTGCCAGCAGCCAAGCCGGGACCAGGGGAAGTCAGCCCCAGCATTTT. Its translation is CASSQAGTRGSQPQHF. This rearrangement joins TRBV3-1 (or the pseudogene TRBV3-2) to TRBJ1-5, with D perhaps TRBD1 (6 bases). The V gene lost 1 base and the J gene lost 6 bases, with 16 bases spanning the gap. CDR1 and CDR2 (germline): LGHDT, YNNKEL (reference sequence). There are 16 residues in the CDR3.

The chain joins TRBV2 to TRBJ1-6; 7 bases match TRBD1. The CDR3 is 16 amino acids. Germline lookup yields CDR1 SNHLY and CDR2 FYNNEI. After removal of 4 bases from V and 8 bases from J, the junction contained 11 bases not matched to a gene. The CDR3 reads CASSVAGGAGDSPLHF. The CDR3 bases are TGTGCCAGCAGTGTTGCAGGGGGGGCGGGAGATTCACCCCTCCACTTT.

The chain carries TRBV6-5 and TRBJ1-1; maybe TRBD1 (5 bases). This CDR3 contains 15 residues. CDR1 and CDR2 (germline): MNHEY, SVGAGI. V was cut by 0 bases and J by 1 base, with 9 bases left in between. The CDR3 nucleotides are TGTGCCAGCAGTTACTCGATGGGGGGGAACACTGAAGCTTTCTTT. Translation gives CASSYSMGGNTEAFF.

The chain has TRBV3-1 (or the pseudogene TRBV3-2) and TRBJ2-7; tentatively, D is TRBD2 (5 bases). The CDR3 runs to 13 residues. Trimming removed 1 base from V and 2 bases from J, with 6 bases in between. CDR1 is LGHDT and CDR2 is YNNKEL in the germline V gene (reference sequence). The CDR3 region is CASSQGGTYEQYF. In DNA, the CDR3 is TGTGCCAGCAGCCAAGGAGGGACCTACGAGCAGTACTTC.

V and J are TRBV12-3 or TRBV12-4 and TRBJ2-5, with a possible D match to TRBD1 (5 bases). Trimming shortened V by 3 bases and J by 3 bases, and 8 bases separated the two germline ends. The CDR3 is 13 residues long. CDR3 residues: CASSFLTEETQYF. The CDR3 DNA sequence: TGTGCCAGCAGTTTTCTGACAGAAGAGACCCAGTACTTC.

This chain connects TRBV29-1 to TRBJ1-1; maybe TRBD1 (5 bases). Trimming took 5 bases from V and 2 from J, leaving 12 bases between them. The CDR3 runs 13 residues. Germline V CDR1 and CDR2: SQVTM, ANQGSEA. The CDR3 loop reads CSVNKGLNTEAFF. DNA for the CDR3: TGCAGCGTTAATAAGGGACTTAACACTGAAGCTTTCTTT.

CDR3 loop: CAIRETSGRTDTQYF. CDR3 DNA: TGTGCCATCAGGGAGACTAGCGGGAGAACAGATACGCAGTATTTT. V is TRBV10-3 and J is TRBJ2-3, with 12 bases identical to TRBD2. The CDR3 loop spans 15 amino acids. Germline loops: CDR1 ENHRY, CDR2 SYGVKD. V shed 6 bases and J 3 bases; nucleotides not matched to a gene: 4.

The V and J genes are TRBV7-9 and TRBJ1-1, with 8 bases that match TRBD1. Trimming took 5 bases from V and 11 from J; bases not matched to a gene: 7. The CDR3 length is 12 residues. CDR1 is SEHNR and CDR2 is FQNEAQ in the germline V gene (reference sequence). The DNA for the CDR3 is TGTGCCAGCAGCCCAGGTAGACAGGGGGCTTTCTTT. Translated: CASSPGRQGAFF.